Listed below are T cell receptor beta chains from one sample, sequenced in a study of identical twins. TCRdb re-called the 5' RACE reads with MiXCR, one entry per CDR3 protein. The sample has approximately 490,000 distinct CDR3 sequences; about 20% are singletons. The same data also went into a second study, on yellow fever vaccine responses in identical twins.

Material for sequencing was CD4+ T cells sorted from blood. The origin of the receptors is a woman aged 18-29 years in good health. Both conserved end residues are part of each CDR3. The D gene is left open where the match is weak. Expanded clones are given a class, and other clones once, few, many or no size at all.

D gene	V gene	clone size	J gene	CDR3 protein
-	TRBV9	-	TRBJ2-1	CASSVGGHNEQFF
-	TRBV2	-	TRBJ2-3	CASNPQRTDTQYF
TRBD1	TRBV20-1	few	TRBJ2-1	CSARAGQGVGF
-	TRBV7-9	-	TRBJ2-4	CASGLVRDKNIQYF
TRBD1	TRBV29-1	-	TRBJ2-5	CSVVVTGLAETQYF
TRBD2	TRBV6-1	-	TRBJ2-2	CASSEPLAGVGELFF
-	TRBV10-3	-	TRBJ2-6	CAISERANVLTF
-	TRBV7-9	many	TRBJ1-2	CASSPTGLYGYTF
TRBD1	TRBV29-1	few	TRBJ2-1	CSVAWGTGVSNEQFF
-	TRBV19	-	TRBJ1-5	CASTLRGGQPQHF
TRBD2	TRBV7-9	few	TRBJ2-1	CAPGLATYNEQFF
-	TRBV7-6	once	TRBJ2-1	CASSLAGDKGNNEQFF
-	TRBV5-6	few	TRBJ1-6	CASSFRDTNSPLHF
-	TRBV7-9	few	TRBJ1-2	CASSYRAPQENYGYTF
-	TRBV9	few	TRBJ1-1	CASSVGQGRTEEAFF
TRBD2	TRBV5-1	-	TRBJ2-3	CASSLDGLEVDTQYF
-	TRBV5-1	few	TRBJ2-1	CASSLLRRDEQFF
TRBD1	TRBV5-1	-	TRBJ2-5	CASRGQGGSGETQYF
-	TRBV11-2	few	TRBJ2-6	CASSFNRDIFSYSGANVLTF
-	TRBV15	few	TRBJ1-5	CATSRDSGDVQPQHF
TRBD1	TRBV12-3/TRBV12-4	few	TRBJ1-4	CASSGTGTTNEKLFF
-	TRBV6-1	many	TRBJ1-1	CASTPWGATEAFF
-	TRBV7-9	-	TRBJ1-3	CASSEAPGNTIYF
TRBD2	TRBV5-5	few	TRBJ2-1	CASSLRLAGLSDNEQFF
TRBD2	TRBV3-1	-	TRBJ2-7	CASSQESTSGRAYEQYF
TRBD2	TRBV20-1	-	TRBJ2-7	CSASPAGAPVEQYF
-	TRBV12-3/TRBV12-4	-	TRBJ2-2	CASSLVAAGGELFF
TRBD1	TRBV5-1	-	TRBJ2-7	CASSFNTRDRGSEQYF
TRBD1	TRBV20-1	few	TRBJ2-1	CSASGTGLNEQFF
TRBD2	TRBV3-1	-	TRBJ2-1	CASGREGASGSNEQFF
TRBD1	TRBV6-1	-	TRBJ2-1	CASRKDRVGGEQFF
TRBD2	TRBV10-2	-	TRBJ2-5	CASSDFGGQETQYF
TRBD2	TRBV2	few	TRBJ2-1	CASIGTSGGYYNEQFF